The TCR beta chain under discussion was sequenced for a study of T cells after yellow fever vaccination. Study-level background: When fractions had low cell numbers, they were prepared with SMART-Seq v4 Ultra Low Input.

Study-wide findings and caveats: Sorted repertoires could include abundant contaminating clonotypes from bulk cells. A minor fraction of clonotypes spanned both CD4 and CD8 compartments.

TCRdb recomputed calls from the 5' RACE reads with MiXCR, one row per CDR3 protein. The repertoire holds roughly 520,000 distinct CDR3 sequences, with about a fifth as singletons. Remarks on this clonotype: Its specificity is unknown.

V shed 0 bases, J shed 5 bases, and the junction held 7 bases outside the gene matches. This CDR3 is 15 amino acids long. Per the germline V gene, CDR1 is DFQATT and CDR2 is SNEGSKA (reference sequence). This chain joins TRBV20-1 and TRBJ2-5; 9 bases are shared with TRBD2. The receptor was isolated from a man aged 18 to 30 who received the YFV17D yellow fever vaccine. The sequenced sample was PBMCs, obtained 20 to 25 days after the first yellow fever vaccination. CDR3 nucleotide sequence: TGCAGTGCTAGAGATCCCGAGCGGGGGGCTGAGACCCAGTACTTC. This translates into CSARDPERGAETQYF.